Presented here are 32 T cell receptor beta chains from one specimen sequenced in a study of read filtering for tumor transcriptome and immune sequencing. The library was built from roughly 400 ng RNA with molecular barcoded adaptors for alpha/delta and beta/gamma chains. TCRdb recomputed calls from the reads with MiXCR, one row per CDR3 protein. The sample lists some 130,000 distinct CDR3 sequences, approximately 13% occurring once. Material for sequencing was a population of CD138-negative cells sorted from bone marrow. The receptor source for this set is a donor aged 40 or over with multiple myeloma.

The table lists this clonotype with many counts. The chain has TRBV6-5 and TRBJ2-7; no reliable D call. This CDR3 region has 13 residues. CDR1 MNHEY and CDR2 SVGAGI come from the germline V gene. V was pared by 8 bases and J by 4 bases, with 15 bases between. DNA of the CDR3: TGTGCCAGCGCATCAGCGAGGTGGTACGAGCAGTACTTC. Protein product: CASASARWYEQYF.

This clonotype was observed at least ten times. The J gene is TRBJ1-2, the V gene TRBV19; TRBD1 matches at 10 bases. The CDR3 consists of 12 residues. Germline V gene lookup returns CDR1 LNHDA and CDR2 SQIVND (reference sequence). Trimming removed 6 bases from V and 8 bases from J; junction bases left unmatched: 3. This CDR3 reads CASSRTGGGYTF. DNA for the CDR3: TGTGCCAGTAGCAGGACAGGGGGAGGCTACACCTTC.

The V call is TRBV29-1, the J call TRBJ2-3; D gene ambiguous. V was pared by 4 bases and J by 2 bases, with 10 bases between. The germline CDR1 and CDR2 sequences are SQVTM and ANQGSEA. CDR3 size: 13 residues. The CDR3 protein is CSVVGIHTDTQYF. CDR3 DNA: TGCAGCGTTGTGGGCATCCACACAGATACGCAGTATTTT.

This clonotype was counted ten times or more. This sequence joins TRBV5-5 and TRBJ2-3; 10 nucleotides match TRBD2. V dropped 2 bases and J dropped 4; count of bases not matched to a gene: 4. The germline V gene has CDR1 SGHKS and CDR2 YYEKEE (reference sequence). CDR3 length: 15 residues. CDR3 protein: CASSLTSGGADTQYF. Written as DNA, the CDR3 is TGTGCCAGCAGCTTAACCAGCGGGGGGGCAGATACGCAGTATTTT.

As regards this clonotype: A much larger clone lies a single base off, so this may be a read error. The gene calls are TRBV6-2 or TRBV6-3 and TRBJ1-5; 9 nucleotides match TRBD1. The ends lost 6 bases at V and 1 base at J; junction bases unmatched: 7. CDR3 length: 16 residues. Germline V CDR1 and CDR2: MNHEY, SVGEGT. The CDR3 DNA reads TGTGCCAGCAGATCCGGGACAGGGTGGAGCAATCAGCCCCAGCATTTT. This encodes CASRSGTGWSNQPQHF.

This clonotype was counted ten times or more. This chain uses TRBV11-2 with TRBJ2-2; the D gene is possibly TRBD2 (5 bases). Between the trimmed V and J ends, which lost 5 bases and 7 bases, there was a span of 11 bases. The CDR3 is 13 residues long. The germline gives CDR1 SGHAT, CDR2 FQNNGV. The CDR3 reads CASSRGPNGELFF. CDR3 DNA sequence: TGTGCCAGCAGCCGCGGGCCCAACGGGGAGCTGTTTTTT.

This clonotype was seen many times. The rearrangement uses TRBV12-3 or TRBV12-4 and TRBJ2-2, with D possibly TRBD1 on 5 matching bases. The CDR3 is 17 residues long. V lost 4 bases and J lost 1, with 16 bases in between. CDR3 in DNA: TGTGCCAGCAGTTGGGCAGGGTCAGTCTTGAACACCGGGGAGCTGTTTTTT. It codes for CASSWAGSVLNTGELFF.

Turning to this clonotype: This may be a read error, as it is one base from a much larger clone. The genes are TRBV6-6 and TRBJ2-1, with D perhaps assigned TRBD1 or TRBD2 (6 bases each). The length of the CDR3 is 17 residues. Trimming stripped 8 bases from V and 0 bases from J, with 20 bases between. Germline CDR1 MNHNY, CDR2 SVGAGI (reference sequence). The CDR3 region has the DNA TGTGCCAGCTCCCCAGGCTGGGGGGCATCCTCCTACAATGAGCAGTTCTTC. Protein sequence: CASSPGWGASSYNEQFF.

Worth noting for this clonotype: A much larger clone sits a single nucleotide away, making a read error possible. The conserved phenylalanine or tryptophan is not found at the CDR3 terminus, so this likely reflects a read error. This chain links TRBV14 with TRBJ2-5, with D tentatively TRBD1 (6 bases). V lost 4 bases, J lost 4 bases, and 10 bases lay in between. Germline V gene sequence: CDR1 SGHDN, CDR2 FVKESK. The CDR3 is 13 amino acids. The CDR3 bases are TGTGCCAGCAGCCGGGGACATCTAGAGACCCAGTACCTC. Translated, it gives CASSRGHLETQYL.

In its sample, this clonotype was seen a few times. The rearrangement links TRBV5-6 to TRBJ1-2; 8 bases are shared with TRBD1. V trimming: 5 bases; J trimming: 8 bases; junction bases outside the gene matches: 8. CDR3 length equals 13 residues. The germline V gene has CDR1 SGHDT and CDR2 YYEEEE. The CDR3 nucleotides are TGTGCCAGCAGTTCGACAGGGGCGCGAGGCTACACCTTC. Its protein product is CASSSTGARGYTF.

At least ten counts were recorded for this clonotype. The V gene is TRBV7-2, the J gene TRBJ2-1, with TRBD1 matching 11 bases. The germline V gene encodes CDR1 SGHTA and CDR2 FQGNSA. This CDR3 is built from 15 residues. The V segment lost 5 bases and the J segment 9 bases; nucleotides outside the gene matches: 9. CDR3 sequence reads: CASSPQGQGDGEQFF. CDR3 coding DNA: TGTGCCAGCAGCCCACAGGGACAGGGGGATGGTGAGCAGTTCTTC. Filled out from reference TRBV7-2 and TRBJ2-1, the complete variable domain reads GAGVSQSPSNKVTEKGKDVELRCDPISGHTALYWYRQSLGQGLEFLIYFQGNSAPDKSGLPSDRFSAERTGGSVSTLTIQRTQQEDSAVYLCASSPQGQGDGEQFFGPGTRLTVL.

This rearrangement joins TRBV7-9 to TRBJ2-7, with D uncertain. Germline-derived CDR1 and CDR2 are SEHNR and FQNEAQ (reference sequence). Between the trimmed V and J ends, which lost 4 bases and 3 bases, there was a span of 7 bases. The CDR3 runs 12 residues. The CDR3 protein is CASSSQIYEQYF. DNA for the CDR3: TGTGCCAGCAGCTCGCAGATCTACGAGCAGTACTTC.

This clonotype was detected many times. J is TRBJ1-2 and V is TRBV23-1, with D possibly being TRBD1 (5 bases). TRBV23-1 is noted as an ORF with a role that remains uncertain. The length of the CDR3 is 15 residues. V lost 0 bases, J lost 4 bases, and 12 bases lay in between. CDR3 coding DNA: TGCGCCAGCAGTCAATCGAGGGGTTTTGGCTATGGCTACACCTTC. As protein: CASSQSRGFGYGYTF.

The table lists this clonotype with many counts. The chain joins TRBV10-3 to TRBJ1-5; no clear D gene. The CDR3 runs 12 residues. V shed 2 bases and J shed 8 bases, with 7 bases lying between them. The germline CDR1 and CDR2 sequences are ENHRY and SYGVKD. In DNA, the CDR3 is TGTGCCATCAGTGAGGGGGTCGAGCCCCAGCATTTT. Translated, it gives CAISEGVEPQHF.

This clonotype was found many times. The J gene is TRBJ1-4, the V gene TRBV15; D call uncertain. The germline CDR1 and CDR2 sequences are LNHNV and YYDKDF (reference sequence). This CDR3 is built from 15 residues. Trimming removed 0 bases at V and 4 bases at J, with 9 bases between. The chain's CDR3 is CATSRDRALNEKLFF. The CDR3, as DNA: TGTGCCACCAGCAGAGATCGGGCGCTTAATGAAAAACTGTTTTTT.

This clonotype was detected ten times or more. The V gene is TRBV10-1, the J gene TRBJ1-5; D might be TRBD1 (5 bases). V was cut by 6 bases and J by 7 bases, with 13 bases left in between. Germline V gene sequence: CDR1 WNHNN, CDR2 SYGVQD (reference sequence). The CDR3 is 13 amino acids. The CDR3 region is CASSAGTGQPQHF. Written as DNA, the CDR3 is TGCGCCAGCAGCGCCGGGACTGGACAGCCCCAGCATTTT.

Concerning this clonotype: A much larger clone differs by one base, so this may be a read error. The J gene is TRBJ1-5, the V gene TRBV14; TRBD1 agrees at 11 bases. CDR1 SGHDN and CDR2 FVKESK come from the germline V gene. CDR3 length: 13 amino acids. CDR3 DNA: TGTGCCAGCAGATGGGACAGGGGGTCACCCCAGCGTTTT. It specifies CASRWDRGSPQRF.

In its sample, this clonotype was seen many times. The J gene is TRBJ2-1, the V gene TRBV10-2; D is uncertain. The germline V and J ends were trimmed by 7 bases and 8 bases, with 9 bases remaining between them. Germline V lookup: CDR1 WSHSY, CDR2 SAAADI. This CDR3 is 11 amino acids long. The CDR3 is CASMRAHEQFF. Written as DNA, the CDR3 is TGCGCCAGCATGCGAGCCCATGAGCAGTTCTTC.

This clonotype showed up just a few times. Written as DNA, the CDR3 is TGTGCCAGCAGTTACTCTACAGGGGGCATCTATTTT. Translating gives CASSYSTGGIYF. The gene calls are TRBV6-5 and TRBJ2-3, with 9 bases aligning to TRBD1. After removal of 0 bases from V and 15 bases from J, the junction contained 4 bases not matched to a gene. The germline V gene encodes CDR1 MNHEY and CDR2 SVGAGI. CDR3 length: 12 amino acids.

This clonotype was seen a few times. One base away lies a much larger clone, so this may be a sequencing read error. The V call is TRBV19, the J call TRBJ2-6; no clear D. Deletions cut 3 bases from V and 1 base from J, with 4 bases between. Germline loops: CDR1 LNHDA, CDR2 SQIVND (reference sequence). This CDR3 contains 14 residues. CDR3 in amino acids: CASSIASGANVLTF. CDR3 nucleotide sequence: TGTGCCAGTAGTATCGCGTCTGGGGCCAACGTCCTGACTTTC.

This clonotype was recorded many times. CDR3 bases: TGCGCCAGCAGCTTGGAGGCAATGGGGCGCAATGAGCAGTTCTTC. It translates to CASSLEAMGRNEQFF. The V and J genes are TRBV5-1 and TRBJ2-1; possible D gene TRBD1, 5 bases. The germline gives CDR1 SGHRS, CDR2 YFSETQ. V lost 0 bases and J 6 bases, leaving 13 bases between the germline ends. The CDR3 spans 15 residues.

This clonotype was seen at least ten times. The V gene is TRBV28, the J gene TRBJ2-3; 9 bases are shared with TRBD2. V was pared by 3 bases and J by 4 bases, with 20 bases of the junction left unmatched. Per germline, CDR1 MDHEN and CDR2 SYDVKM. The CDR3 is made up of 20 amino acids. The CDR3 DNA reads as TGTGCCAGCAGTTTTATCTTCCCCCCCCCTAGCGGGGTTCCTTCAGATACGCAGTATTTT. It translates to CASSFIFPPPSGVPSDTQYF.

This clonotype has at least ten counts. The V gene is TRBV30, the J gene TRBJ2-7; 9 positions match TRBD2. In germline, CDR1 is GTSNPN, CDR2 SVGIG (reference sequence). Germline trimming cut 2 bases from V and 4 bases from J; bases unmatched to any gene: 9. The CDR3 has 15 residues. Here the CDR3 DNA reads TGTGCCTGGAGTCCCATAGCGGGAGTGAGGTACGAGCAGTACTTC. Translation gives CAWSPIAGVRYEQYF.

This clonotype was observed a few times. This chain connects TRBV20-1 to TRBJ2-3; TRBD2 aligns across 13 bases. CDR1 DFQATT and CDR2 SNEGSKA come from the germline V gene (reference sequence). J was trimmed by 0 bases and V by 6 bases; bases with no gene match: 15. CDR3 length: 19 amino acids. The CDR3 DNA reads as TGCAGTGCCCCCCCAACCGGGACTAGCGGGGTGGGTAGCACAGATACGCAGTATTTT. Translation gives CSAPPTGTSGVGSTDTQYF.

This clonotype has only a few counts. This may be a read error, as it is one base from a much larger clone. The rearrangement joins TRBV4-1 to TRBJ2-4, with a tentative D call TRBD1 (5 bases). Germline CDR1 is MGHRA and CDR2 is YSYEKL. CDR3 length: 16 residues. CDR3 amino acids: CASSQEGAGIKDIQYF. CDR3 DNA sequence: TGCGCCAGCAGCCAAGAAGGTGCAGGGATCAAAGACATTCAGTACTTC.

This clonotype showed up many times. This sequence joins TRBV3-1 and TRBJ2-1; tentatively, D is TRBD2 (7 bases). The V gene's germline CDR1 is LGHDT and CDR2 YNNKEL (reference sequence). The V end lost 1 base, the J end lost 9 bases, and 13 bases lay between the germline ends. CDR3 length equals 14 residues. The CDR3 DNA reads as TGTGCCAGCAGCCAAGTAAAGGGGGGGGGTGAGCAGTTCTTC. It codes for CASSQVKGGGEQFF.

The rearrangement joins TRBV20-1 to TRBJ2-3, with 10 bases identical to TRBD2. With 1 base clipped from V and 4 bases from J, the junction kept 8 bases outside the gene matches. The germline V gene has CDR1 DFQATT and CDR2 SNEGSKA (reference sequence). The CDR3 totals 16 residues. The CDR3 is CSARGSSGSVSDTQYF. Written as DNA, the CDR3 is TGCAGTGCTAGAGGTTCTAGCGGGAGTGTCTCAGATACGCAGTATTTT.

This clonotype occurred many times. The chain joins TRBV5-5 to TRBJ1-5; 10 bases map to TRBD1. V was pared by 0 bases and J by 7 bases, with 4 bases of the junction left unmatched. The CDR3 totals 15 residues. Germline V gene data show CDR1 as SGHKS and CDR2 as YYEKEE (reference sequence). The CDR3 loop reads CASSLGQGAGQPQHF. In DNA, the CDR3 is TGTGCCAGCAGCTTGGGACAGGGGGCGGGCCAGCCCCAGCATTTT. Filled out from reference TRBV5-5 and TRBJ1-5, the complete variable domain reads DAGVTQSPTHLIKTRGQQVTLRCSPISGHKSVSWYQQVLGQGPQFIFQYYEKEERGRGNFPDRFSARQFPNYSSELNVNALLLGDSALYLCASSLGQGAGQPQHFGDGTRLSIL.

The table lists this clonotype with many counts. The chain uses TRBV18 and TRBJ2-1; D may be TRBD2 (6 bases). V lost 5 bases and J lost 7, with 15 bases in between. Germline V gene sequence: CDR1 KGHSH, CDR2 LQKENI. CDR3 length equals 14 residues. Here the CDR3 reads CASSSPGVWNEQFF. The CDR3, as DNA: TGTGCCAGCTCATCTCCGGGAGTGTGGAATGAGCAGTTCTTC.

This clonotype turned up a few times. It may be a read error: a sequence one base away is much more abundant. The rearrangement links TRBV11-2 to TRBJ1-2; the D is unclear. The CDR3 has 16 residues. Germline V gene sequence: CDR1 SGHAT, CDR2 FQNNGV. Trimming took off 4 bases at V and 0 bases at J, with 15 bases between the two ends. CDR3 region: CASSSSGQDPNYGYTF. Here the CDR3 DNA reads TGTGCCAGCAGCTCCTCCGGGCAGGATCCTAACTATGGCTACACCTTC.

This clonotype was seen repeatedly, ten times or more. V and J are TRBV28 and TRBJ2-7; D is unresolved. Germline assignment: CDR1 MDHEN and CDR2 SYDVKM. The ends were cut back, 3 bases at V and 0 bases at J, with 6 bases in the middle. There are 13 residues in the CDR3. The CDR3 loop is CASSLVTSYEQYF. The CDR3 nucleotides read TGTGCCAGCAGTTTGGTTACCTCCTACGAGCAGTACTTC.

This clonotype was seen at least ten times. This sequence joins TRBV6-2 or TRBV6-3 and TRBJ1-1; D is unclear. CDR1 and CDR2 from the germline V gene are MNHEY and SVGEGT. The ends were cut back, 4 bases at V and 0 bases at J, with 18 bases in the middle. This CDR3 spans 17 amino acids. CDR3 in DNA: TGTGCCAGCAGTTCGGATGTCCGGAAAAGCGTGAACACTGAAGCTTTCTTT. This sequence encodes CASSSDVRKSVNTEAFF.